This TCR beta chain was captured by sequencing in a study of PD-L1 blockade in urothelial cancer. Study context: It was at 3 weeks (second dose) and 6 weeks after treatment start that blood was analyzed.

Assay used: immunoSEQ multiplex PCR; TCRdb lists only in-frame clones, some missing. Among around 63,000 clones listed, approximately 80% were seen once. V was clipped by 3 bases and J by 2 bases; unmatched bases: 4. This CDR3 is 14 amino acids long. In germline, CDR1 is LNHNV, CDR2 YYDKDF (reference sequence). The time point here: pretreatment peripheral blood. The study enrolled patients with locally advanced or metastatic urothelial carcinoma. Pretreatment and on-treatment blood mononuclear cell samples were taken, totaling between 1 and 8 time points per patient. The receptor was isolated from a man between 65 and 85 years old with urothelial cancer. V gene TRBV15 combines with J gene TRBJ2-7; TRBD1 agrees at 7 bases. This material consisted of PBMCs, taken around atezolizumab (anti-PD-L1) treatment. The CDR3 protein is CATSRGQHPYEQYF. CDR3 DNA sequence: TGTGCCACCAGCAGGGGACAGCATCCCTACGAGCAGTACTTC.